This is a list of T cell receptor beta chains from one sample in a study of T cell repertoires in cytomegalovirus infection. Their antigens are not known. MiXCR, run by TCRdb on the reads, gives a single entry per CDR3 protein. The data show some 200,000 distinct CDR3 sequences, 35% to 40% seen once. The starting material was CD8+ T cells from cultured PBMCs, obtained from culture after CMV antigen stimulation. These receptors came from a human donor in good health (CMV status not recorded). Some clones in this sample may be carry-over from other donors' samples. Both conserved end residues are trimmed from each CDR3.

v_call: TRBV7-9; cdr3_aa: ASSLVTSGSHEQY
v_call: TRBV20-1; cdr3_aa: SARPGRSYEQY
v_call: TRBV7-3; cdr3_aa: ASGLVGLPGANEQF
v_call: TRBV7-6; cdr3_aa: ASSSDYGYT
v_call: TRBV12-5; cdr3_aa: ASGSSIAGGRNEQF
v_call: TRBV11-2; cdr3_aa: ASSKTPSSYEQY
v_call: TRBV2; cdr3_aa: ASRDPGGTGELF
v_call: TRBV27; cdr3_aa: ASSFNRGAYEQY
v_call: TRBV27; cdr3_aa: ASSRIGLAGASGETDTQY
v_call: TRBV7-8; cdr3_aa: ASSLAPSGGGDTQY
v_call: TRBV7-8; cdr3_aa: ASSLAVREGRSYEQY
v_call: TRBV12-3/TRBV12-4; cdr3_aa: ASSLVGLAGERYEQY
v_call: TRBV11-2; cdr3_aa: ASSLGGPANEQF
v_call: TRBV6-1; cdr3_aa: ASRMSLAKNIPY
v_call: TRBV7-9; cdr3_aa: ASSRRDRVTSTDTQY
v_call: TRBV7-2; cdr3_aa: ARSSAYIQNTEAF
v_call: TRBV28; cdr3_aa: ASSRTGGVEAF
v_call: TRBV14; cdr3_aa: ASSQQKPGTLTGNEQF
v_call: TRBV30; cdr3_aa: AWSAWEEERSTEAF
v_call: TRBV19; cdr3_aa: ASSIDNNQPQH
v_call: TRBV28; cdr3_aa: ASSSLLPGLAAPDTQY
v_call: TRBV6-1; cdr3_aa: ASSEVTGPPTDTQY
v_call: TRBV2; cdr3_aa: ASSVSEEGGGNYGYT
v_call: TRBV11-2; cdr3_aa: ASKTSGSHGGTDTQY
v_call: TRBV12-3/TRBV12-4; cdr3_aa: ASSLIAGGTYEQY
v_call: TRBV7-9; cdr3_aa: ASSSLNYEQY
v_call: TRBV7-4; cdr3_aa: AIHLVSGNTIY
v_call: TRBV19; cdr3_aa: ASSEGQGEYYGYT
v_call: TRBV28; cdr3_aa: ASSFGISPGNTIY
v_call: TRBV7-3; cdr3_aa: ASSRGQGNSPLH
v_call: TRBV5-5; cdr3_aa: ASSLGSNSNQPQH
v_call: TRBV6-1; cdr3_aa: ASSDSGLSNTGELF
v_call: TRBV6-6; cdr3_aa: ASSPPGPYTEAF
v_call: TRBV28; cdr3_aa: ASRGDRGELREQF
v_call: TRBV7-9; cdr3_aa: ASSPWTKNTGELF
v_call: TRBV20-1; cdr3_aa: SASSSDISSYNEQF
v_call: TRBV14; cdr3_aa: ASSGSYNQPQH
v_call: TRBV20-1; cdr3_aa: SATGLGYGYT
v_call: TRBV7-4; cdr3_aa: ASSPDSPNQPQH
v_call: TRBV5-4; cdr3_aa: ASSSSGKVPYEQY
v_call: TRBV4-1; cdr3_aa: ASSRGGKDNEQF
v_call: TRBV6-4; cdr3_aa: ASSKGTSGRGEQF
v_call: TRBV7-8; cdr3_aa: ASSLGTLNAQPQH
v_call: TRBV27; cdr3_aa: ASSLSWGSEQY
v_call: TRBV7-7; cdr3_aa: ASSLRLGREGHYNEQF
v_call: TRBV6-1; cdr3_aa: ASSIQVAPTDTQY
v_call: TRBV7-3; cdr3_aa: ASSSRASGLQF
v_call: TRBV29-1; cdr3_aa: SVDPSGRSNIQY
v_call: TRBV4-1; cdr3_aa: ASSQGLAGEEGTGELF
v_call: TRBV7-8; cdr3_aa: ASSLHRWDRGGQETQY
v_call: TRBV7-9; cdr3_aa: ASSPQGSGATNEKLF
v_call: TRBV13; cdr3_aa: ASSFGTRRLNEQY
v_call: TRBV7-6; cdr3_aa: ASSPKTTSGGNEQF
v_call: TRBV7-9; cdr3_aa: ASSLKRAFSTDTQY
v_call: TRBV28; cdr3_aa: ASSFDSTEQY
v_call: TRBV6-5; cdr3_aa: ASSLGTDGATEAF
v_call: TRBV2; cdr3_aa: ASSEPYSGLNTEAF
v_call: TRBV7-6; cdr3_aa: ASSLNRGMNTEAF
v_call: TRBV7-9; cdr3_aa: ASSLLAQEQF
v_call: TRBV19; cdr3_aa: ASSMTGASNQPQH